The 21 T cell receptor beta chains listed next were all sequenced from one sample in a study of radiotherapy plus CTLA-4 blockade in lung cancer. Method: immunoSEQ multiplex PCR; TCRdb's copy keeps in-frame clones and lacks some. The sample includes about 48,000 clones, less than 90% of them seen just once. The sequenced sample was peripheral blood, obtained from a patient treated with radiotherapy plus ipilimumab. All receptors derive from a human donor with non-small cell lung cancer that progressed on radiotherapy plus ipilimumab. Some clones in this sample may be carry-over from other donors' samples.

V is TRBV28 and J is TRBJ1-2; TRBD1 matches 7 bases. Germline V gene lookup returns CDR1 MDHEN and CDR2 SYDVKM. The ends lost 6 bases at V and 4 bases at J; junction bases unmatched: 11. This CDR3 is 15 amino acids long. The DNA for the CDR3 is TGTGCCAGCAGCCCAACCGGACAGGAGGGCTATGGCTACACCTTC. This gives the protein CASSPTGQEGYGYTF.

This clone was seen once. The V and J genes are TRBV15 and TRBJ2-1; D is possibly TRBD1 (8 bases). Trimming stripped 5 bases from V and 7 bases from J, with 18 bases between. Looked up from germline, CDR1 is LNHNV and CDR2 is YYDKDF (reference sequence). The CDR3 consists of 15 residues. The CDR3 nucleotides read TGTGCCACCAGCCACGGCAACAGGGGGGGGAATGAGCAGTTCTTC. It encodes CATSHGNRGGNEQFF.

The rearrangement joins TRBV27 to TRBJ2-2; 8 bases fit TRBD2. Trimming at V came to 5 bases and at J to 4 bases, leaving 3 bases not matched to a gene. The CDR3 runs to 14 residues. In germline, CDR1 is MNHEY, CDR2 SMNVEV (reference sequence). The CDR3 loop reads CASSRLALTGELFF. DNA for the CDR3: TGTGCCAGCAGTAGACTAGCGCTCACCGGGGAGCTGTTTTTT.

Points on this clone: One junction end disagrees with the germline gene, perhaps due to a read error. The chain combines TRBV5-4 with TRBJ2-7; 9 nucleotides align to TRBD2. The CDR3 contains 15 residues. Germline CDR1 and CDR2: SGHNT and YYREEE (reference sequence). CDR3 nucleotide sequence: TGTGCCACCAGCTTCAAGGGACTAGCATCTAACGAGCAGTACTTC. Its translation is CATSFKGLASNEQYF.

This chain uses TRBV2 with TRBJ2-3; possible D gene TRBD1, 5 bases. From germline, CDR1 is SNHLY and CDR2 FYNNEI. The CDR3 has 14 residues. The ends were cut back, 4 bases at V and 3 bases at J, with 11 bases in the middle. The CDR3: CASSGGGATDTQYF. CDR3 nucleotide sequence: TGTGCCAGCAGTGGGGGTGGGGCGACAGATACGCAGTATTTT.

The rearrangement uses TRBV10-2 and TRBJ1-1; the match to TRBD1 covers 7 bases. CDR1 and CDR2 (germline): WSHSY, SAAADI. This CDR3 has 15 residues. The V gene end was trimmed by 3 bases and the J gene end by 2 bases; junction bases not matched to a gene: 6. The chain's CDR3 is CASSDARGTNTEAFF. The CDR3 DNA reads TGCGCCAGCAGTGATGCCAGGGGGACAAACACTGAAGCTTTCTTT.

This clone has more than one count but fewer than ten. The chain is built from TRBV5-4 and TRBJ2-5; 8 bases are a match to TRBD2. Losses at the gene ends were 0 bases for V and 1 base for J; bases not matched to a gene: 14. Germline values: CDR1 SGHNT, CDR2 YYREEE (reference sequence). CDR3 length: 19 residues. DNA for the CDR3: TGTGCCAGCAGCTTGGGCCCTGATAATGGCGGGAGGACCCAAGAGACCCAGTACTTC. Its translation: CASSLGPDNGGRTQETQYF.

V is TRBV18 and J is TRBJ2-5; D perhaps matches TRBD1 (7 bases). The DNA end favors TRBJ2-7, so the J call may be wrong. Germline V gene sequence: CDR1 KGHSH, CDR2 LQKENI. The CDR3 covers 15 residues. DNA for the CDR3: TGTGCCAGCTCAGGCGGGACAGCTTCAGCCTACGAGCAGTACTTC. Translated: CASSGGTASAYEQYF.

The chain combines TRBV5-1 with TRBJ2-1; 7 positions agree with TRBD1. Germline trimming cut 0 bases from V and 4 bases from J; bases unmatched to any gene: 1. Germline CDR1 is SGHRS and CDR2 is YFSETQ. CDR3 length: 14 amino acids. CDR3: CASSLEQGYNEQFF. The CDR3, as DNA: TGCGCCAGCAGCTTGGAACAGGGGTACAATGAGCAGTTCTTC.

The chain is built from TRBV18 and TRBJ2-6; the D is unclear. Germline V gene sequence: CDR1 KGHSH, CDR2 LQKENI. V was clipped by 2 bases and J by 1 base, with 15 bases between them. The CDR3 covers 18 residues. In DNA form, the CDR3 reads TGTGCCAGCTCACCATGGAACACTGGAGCGTCTGGGGCCAACGTCCTGACTTTC. Amino acids: CASSPWNTGASGANVLTF.

V and J are TRBV5-1 and TRBJ2-7, with a possible D match to TRBD2 (5 bases). V shed 0 bases and J shed 5 bases, with 12 bases lying between them. Germline V gene data show CDR1 as SGHRS and CDR2 as YFSETQ. The CDR3 loop spans 14 amino acids. CDR3 loop: CASSLGWLSDEQYF. The CDR3 DNA is TGCGCCAGCAGCTTGGGGTGGCTTAGCGACGAGCAGTACTTC.

The table lists this clone with a few counts. The V and J genes are TRBV29-1 and TRBJ1-1; 9 bases are a match to TRBD1. The V gene end was trimmed by 7 bases and the J gene end by 5 bases; junction bases not matched to a gene: 8. The CDR3 extends over 13 amino acids. Per the germline V gene, CDR1 is SQVTM and CDR2 is ANQGSEA. CDR3 region: CSGIRQGETEAFF. The CDR3 nucleotides are TGCAGCGGCATAAGACAGGGGGAAACTGAAGCTTTCTTT. The whole variable domain, remainder taken from reference TRBV29-1 and TRBJ1-1, is SAVISQKPSRDICQRGTSLTIQCQVDSQVTMMFWYRQQPGQSLTLIATANQGSEATYESGFVIDKFPISRPNLTFSTLTVSNMSPEDSSIYLCSGIRQGETEAFFGQGTRLTVV.

As concerns this clone: The CDR3 does not close with the conserved phenylalanine or tryptophan, likely indicating a read error. The V call is TRBV6-6, the J call TRBJ1-2; D unclear. The CDR3 contains 11 residues. Germline CDR1 MNHNY, CDR2 SVGAGI (reference sequence). Trimming shortened V by 6 bases and J by 1 base, and 3 bases separated the two germline ends. The CDR3 loop is CASRNNYGYTS. The CDR3 coding sequence is TGTGCCAGCAGGAATAACTATGGCTACACCTCC.

This clone appeared a few times. This chain connects TRBV27 to TRBJ2-3, with a weak D call TRBD2 (6 bases). Germline assignment: CDR1 MNHEY and CDR2 SMNVEV (reference sequence). Trimming stripped 8 bases from V and 10 bases from J, with 16 bases between. This CDR3 is 12 amino acids long. Here the CDR3 DNA reads TGTGCCAGCGGGAGGACGTCTTCGGCGCAGTATTTT. This sequence encodes CASGRTSSAQYF.

The V gene is TRBV18, the J gene TRBJ1-1; 8 positions match TRBD1. Germline assignment: CDR1 KGHSH and CDR2 LQKENI. The length of the CDR3 is 15 residues. Trimming took 3 bases from V and 1 from J; bases not matched to a gene: 4. CDR3 nucleotide sequence: TGTGCCAGCTCACCCACCACAGGGGGGAACACTGAAGCTTTCTTT. The encoded protein is CASSPTTGGNTEAFF. The full variable domain, its missing parts supplied by reference TRBV18 and TRBJ1-1, is NAGVMQNPRHLVRRRGQEARLRCSPMKGHSHVYWYRQLPEEGLKFMVYLQKENIIDESGMPKERFSAEFPKEGPSILRIQQVVRGDSAAYFCASSPTTGGNTEAFFGQGTRLTVV.

CDR3 nucleotide sequence: TGTGCCGCCGAAGGGTGGGGGCCCTGGGGGCAGTACTTC. Translated: CAAEGWGPWGQYF. The chain joins TRBV6-6 to TRBJ2-7; D possibly corresponds to TRBD1 (6 bases). The CDR3 spans 13 residues. Germline V gene lookup returns CDR1 MNHNY and CDR2 SVGAGI (reference sequence). Trimming removed 11 bases from V and 9 bases from J, with 23 bases in between.

This chain connects TRBV6-5 to TRBJ2-7; the D gene is possibly TRBD2 (6 bases). V lost 5 bases, J lost 5 bases, and 19 bases lay in between. The germline CDR1 and CDR2 sequences are MNHEY and SVGAGI. This CDR3 has 15 residues. In DNA form, the CDR3 reads TGTGCCAGCAGTGGAGGGGCGGGGAAACTTCACGAGCAGTACTTC. Translation gives CASSGGAGKLHEQYF.

The chain combines TRBV15 with TRBJ2-3; 8 bases fit TRBD2. The CDR3 totals 16 residues. V was pared by 8 bases and J by 2 bases, with 12 bases of the junction left unmatched. CDR1 is LNHNV and CDR2 is YYDKDF in the germline V gene (reference sequence). CDR3 sequence reads: CATGGGSGGFTDTQYF. CDR3 sequence (DNA): TGTGCCACCGGGGGTGGGAGCGGGGGTTTCACAGATACGCAGTATTTT.

This rearrangement joins TRBV7-2 to TRBJ2-1, with D maybe TRBD2 (6 bases). There are 16 residues in the CDR3. Trimming left V 4 bases short and J 1 base short, with 14 bases between. CDR1 and CDR2 from the germline V gene are SGHTA and FQGNSA. CDR3 residues: CASSSNLAASYNEQFF. The CDR3 nucleotides read TGTGCCAGCAGCTCGAACTTAGCGGCGTCCTACAATGAGCAGTTCTTC.

V is TRBV5-1 and J is TRBJ1-1; D call uncertain. Germline CDR1 is SGHRS and CDR2 is YFSETQ. V lost 0 bases to trimming and J lost 2 bases, with 11 bases between them. The length of the CDR3 is 15 residues. Written as DNA, the CDR3 is TGCGCCAGCAGCTTGGGGCGGAGTGTAAACACTGAAGCTTTCTTT. Encoded protein: CASSLGRSVNTEAFF.

As regards this clone: The same CDR3 also results from other DNA sequences found in this sample. This chain uses TRBV27 with TRBJ1-1; D may be TRBD1 (5 bases). This CDR3 comprises 13 residues. Germline V gene data show CDR1 as MNHEY and CDR2 as SMNVEV (reference sequence). V was trimmed by 0 bases and J by 4 bases, leaving 6 bases between them. The CDR3 is CASSLSGGTEAFF. CDR3 in DNA: TGTGCCAGCAGTTTATCGGGGGGCACTGAAGCTTTCTTT.